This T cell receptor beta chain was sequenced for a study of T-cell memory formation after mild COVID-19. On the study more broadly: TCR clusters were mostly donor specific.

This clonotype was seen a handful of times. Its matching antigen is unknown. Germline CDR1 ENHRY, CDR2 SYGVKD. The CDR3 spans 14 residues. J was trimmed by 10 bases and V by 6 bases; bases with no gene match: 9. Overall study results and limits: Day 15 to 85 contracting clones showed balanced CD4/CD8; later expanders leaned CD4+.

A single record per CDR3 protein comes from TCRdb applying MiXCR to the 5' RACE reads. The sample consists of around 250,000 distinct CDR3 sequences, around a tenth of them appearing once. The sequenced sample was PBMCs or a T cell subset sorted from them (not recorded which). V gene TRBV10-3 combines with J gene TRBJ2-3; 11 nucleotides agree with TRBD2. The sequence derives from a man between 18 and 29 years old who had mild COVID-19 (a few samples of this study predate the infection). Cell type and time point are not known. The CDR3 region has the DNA TGTGCCATCAGGGGGACTAGCGGACTTGAGGCGCAGTATTTT. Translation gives CAIRGTSGLEAQYF.